Listed below are T cell receptor beta chains from one sample, sequenced in a study of T cell responses to AZD1222 COVID-19 vaccine. Sequenced by immunoSEQ multiplex PCR; TCRdb stores in-frame clones only, minus some. Of 140,000 to 150,000 clones listed, 80% to 90% were seen once; the top ten hold 1.5% to 2%. Sequenced material: peripheral blood, taken on day 0 of AZD1222 vaccination. The receptors were sampled from an adult in good health. The CDR3 runs from the conserved cysteine through the conserved F or W. Fields, in order: J gene, V gene, CDR3 length, D gene, clone size, CDR3 protein, CDR3 DNA. The D gene is left open where the match is weak. The size entry is marked missing in some rows and otherwise reads once, few, many or a size class.

TRBJ1-2 | TRBV5-6 | 12 | NA | NA | CASSWGWTGYTF | TGTGCCAGCAGCTGGGGGTGGACTGGCTACACCTTC
TRBJ1-1 | TRBV5-5 | 16 | NA | NA | CASSSRQGSRGTEAFF | TGTGCCAGCAGCTCCCGTCAGGGGAGTCGTGGCACTGAAGCTTTCTTT
TRBJ2-3 | TRBV7-3 | 16 | NA | once | CASSLIGPVSTDTQYF | TGTGCCAGCAGCTTAATAGGCCCTGTTAGCACAGATACGCAGTATTTT
TRBJ2-7 | TRBV4-1 | 16 | NA | NA | CASSQEVGVGIYEQYF | TGCGCCAGCAGCCAAGAAGTTGGGGTGGGGATCTACGAGCAGTACTTC
TRBJ1-5 | TRBV19 | 16 | TRBD1 | NA | CASSIADRGGNQPQHF | TGTGCCAGTAGTATAGCGGACAGGGGAGGCAATCAGCCCCAGCATTTT
TRBJ2-5 | TRBV28 | 16 | NA | NA | CASSFLTLASKQTQYF | TGTGCCAGCAGTTTTCTCACTCTAGCATCCAAACAGACCCAGTACTTC
TRBJ1-1 | TRBV6-5 | 15 | NA | once | CASSYGGQINTEAFF | TGTGCCAGCAGTTACGGTGGGCAGATCAACACTGAAGCTTTCTTT
TRBJ2-2 | TRBV18 | 14 | NA | NA | CASSLSGYTGELFF | TGTGCCAGCTCACTGAGTGGATACACCGGGGAGCTGTTTTTT
TRBJ1-4 | TRBV5-6 | 15 | NA | NA | CASSLAGTGNEKLFF | TGTGCCAGCAGCTTGGCCGGGACGGGGAATGAAAAACTGTTTTTT
TRBJ1-1 | TRBV15 | 14 | NA | few | CATSRASGNTEAFF | TGTGCCACCAGCAGGGCGTCGGGGAACACTGAAGCTTTCTTT
TRBJ2-7 | TRBV23-1 | 14 | TRBD1 | NA | CASSPGQGAYEQYF | TGCGCCAGCAGTCCCGGACAGGGAGCTTACGAGCAGTACTTC
TRBJ1-6 | TRBV4-1 | 12 | NA | NA | CASSQGSSPLHF | TGCGCCAGCAGCCAAGGGAGTTCACCCCTCCACTTT
TRBJ1-5 | TRBV6-6 | 14 | NA | NA | CASSDSRGNQPQHF | TGTGCCAGCAGCGACTCCCGCGGCAATCAGCCCCAGCATTTT
TRBJ1-1 | TRBV6-5 | 15 | TRBD1 | NA | CASSYSRQGVSEAFF | TGTGCCAGCAGTTACTCAAGACAGGGAGTATCTGAAGCTTTCTTT
TRBJ1-6 | TRBV28 | 14 | TRBD1 | NA | CASSWTGKDWALHF | TGTGCCAGCAGTTGGACAGGGAAAGACTGGGCCCTCCACTTT
TRBJ2-7 | TRBV19 | 15 | NA | NA | CASSWGQGSSYEQYF | TGTGCCAGTAGTTGGGGCCAGGGATCCTCCTACGAGCAGTACTTC
TRBJ2-7 | TRBV30 | 15 | NA | NA | CAWRVGGGFAYEQYF | TGTGCCTGGAGGGTTGGGGGCGGATTCGCCTACGAGCAGTACTTC
TRBJ2-4 | TRBV14 | 13 | NA | NA | CASSQGSPNIQYF | TGTGCCAGCAGCCAAGGGAGCCCAAACATTCAGTACTTC
TRBJ1-2 | TRBV24-1 | 14 | NA | NA | CATSDPGTTYGYTF | TGTGCCACCAGTGATCCCGGGACAACCTATGGCTACACCTTC
TRBJ1-5 | TRBV19 | 15 | NA | NA | CASSTPGGVGQPQHF | TGTGCCAGTAGTACCCCCGGGGGGGTGGGTCAGCCCCAGCATTTT
TRBJ2-2 | TRBV3-1/TRBV3-2 | 13 | NA | NA | CASSPTLAGELFF | TGTGCCAGCAGCCCAACCTTAGCCGGGGAGCTGTTTTTT
TRBJ2-7 | TRBV19 | 15 | TRBD2 | NA | CASSLAGGRSYEQYF | TGTGCCAGTTCACTAGCGGGAGGACGCTCCTACGAGCAGTACTTC
TRBJ1-1 | TRBV18 | 14 | NA | NA | CASSPRRGGTEAFF | TGTGCCAGCTCGCCCCGGAGGGGGGGGACTGAAGCTTTCTTT
TRBJ2-7 | TRBV12-5 | 16 | NA | NA | CASGTAQPGSSYEQYF | TGTGCTAGTGGTACCGCCCAACCCGGGTCCTCCTACGAGCAGTACTTC
TRBJ2-1 | TRBV6-1 | 15 | TRBD1 | NA | CASSEYWTGNNEQFF | TGTGCCAGCAGTGAATATTGGACAGGAAACAATGAGCAGTTCTTC
TRBJ1-2 | TRBV4-1 | 15 | NA | NA | CASSQGQSFDYGYTF | TGCGCCAGCAGCCAAGGACAGAGTTTTGACTATGGCTACACCTTC
TRBJ2-3 | TRBV3-1/TRBV3-2 | 13 | NA | NA | CASGPGNTGTQYF | TGTGCCAGCGGCCCAGGGAATACCGGCACGCAGTATTTT
TRBJ2-5 | TRBV6-1 | 13 | NA | NA | CASSETGQETQYF | TGTGCCAGCAGTGAAACAGGCCAAGAGACCCAGTACTTC
TRBJ1-2 | TRBV12-3/TRBV12-4 | 12 | TRBD1 | NA | CASSGTGIGYTF | TGTGCCAGCAGTGGGACAGGGATTGGCTACACCTTC
TRBJ2-7 | TRBV3-1/TRBV3-2 | 13 | NA | NA | CASSPWPFREQYF | TGTGCCAGCAGCCCCTGGCCCTTTCGCGAGCAGTACTTC
TRBJ2-1 | TRBV7-3 | 17 | NA | NA | CASSLRVTGRRDNEQFF | TGTGCCAGCAGCTTAAGGGTTACGGGTCGGAGAGACAATGAGCAGTTCTTC
TRBJ1-5 | TRBV9 | 14 | NA | NA | CASSGTTPGEPQHF | TGTGCCAGCAGCGGTACAACTCCGGGGGAGCCCCAGCATTTT
TRBJ1-2 | TRBV30 | 15 | NA | NA | CAWSVQDGANYGYTF | TGTGCCTGGAGTGTACAAGACGGAGCTAACTATGGCTACACCTTC
TRBJ2-5 | TRBV25-1 | 17 | NA | once | CASSDLNAGAVQETQYF | TGTGCCAGCAGTGACTTGAACGCAGGGGCCGTCCAAGAGACCCAGTACTTC
TRBJ1-1 | TRBV18 | 14 | TRBD1 | NA | CASSRDRGNTEAFF | TGTGCCAGCTCACGGGACAGGGGGAACACTGAAGCTTTCTTT
TRBJ1-1 | TRBV10-2 | 19 | TRBD1 | NA | CASVQLGTGRLTPNTEAFF | TGCGCCAGCGTACAACTAGGGACAGGGCGGCTTACCCCGAACACTGAAGCTTTCTTT
TRBJ2-7 | TRBV18 | 13 | NA | NA | CASSPGSEGPVFF | TGTGCCAGCTCACCAGGGTCGGAGGGCCCAGTTTTCTTC
TRBJ1-6 | TRBV7-2 | 17 | NA | NA | CASSPNGDTKLNSPLHF | TGTGCCAGCAGCCCCAACGGGGATACCAAGCTGAATTCACCCCTCCACTTT
TRBJ1-2 | TRBV5-1 | 16 | TRBD1 | NA | CASSLRTGQPLYGYTF | TGCGCCAGCAGCTTACGGACGGGACAGCCGTTATATGGCTACACCTTC
TRBJ1-3 | TRBV3-1/TRBV3-2 | 13 | NA | NA | CASSQDLANTIYF | TGTGCCAGCAGCCAAGATCTGGCAAACACCATATATTTT
TRBJ2-7 | TRBV7-9 | 13 | TRBD1 | few | CASSLGTGAEQYF | TGTGCCAGCAGCTTGGGGACAGGGGCCGAGCAGTACTTC
TRBJ1-6 | TRBV6-5 | 15 | NA | few | CASSYVSSYNSPLHF | TGTGCCAGCAGTTACGTCAGCTCCTATAATTCACCCCTCCACTTT
TRBJ2-5 | TRBV5-1 | 9 | NA | few | CASQETQYF | TGCGCCAGCCAAGAGACCCAGTACTTC
TRBJ1-6 | TRBV3-1/TRBV3-2 | 12 | NA | NA | CASSPTGSPLHF | TGTGCCAGCAGCCCCACGGGGTCACCCCTCCACTTT
TRBJ1-4 | TRBV6-5 | 15 | NA | NA | CASRLEGAANEKLFF | TGTGCCAGCAGATTGGAGGGAGCGGCTAATGAAAAACTGTTTTTT
TRBJ1-1 | TRBV5-5 | 14 | NA | NA | CASSLISSGTEAFF | TGTGCCAGCAGCTTGATTAGTTCGGGGACTGAAGCTTTCTTT
TRBJ1-1 | TRBV20-1 | 13 | NA | NA | CSASLGGLPEAFF | TGCAGTGCTAGTTTAGGGGGTTTACCTGAAGCTTTCTTT
TRBJ2-7 | TRBV9 | 14 | TRBD1 | NA | CASSSGTGGYEQYF | TGTGCCAGCAGCAGCGGGACAGGGGGATACGAGCAGTACTTC